This entry lists 8 T cell receptor beta chains sequenced from one sample in a study of blood T cell repertoires in COVID-19. The data were produced by immunoSEQ multiplex PCR, yet TCRdb's version contains in-frame clones alone and is incomplete. The table lists about 250,000 clones, 80% to 90% of them singletons. Sequenced: peripheral blood. The receptors originated from a man younger than 40 with acute or convalescent COVID-19.

V gene TRBV10-3 combines with J gene TRBJ2-7, with TRBD2 matching 7 bases. The V gene's germline CDR1 is ENHRY and CDR2 SYGVKD. The CDR3 is made up of 12 amino acids. V was pared by 8 bases and J by 5 bases, with 6 bases of the junction left unmatched. CDR3 DNA: TGTGCCATCGGACTAGGGTGGGACGAGCAGTACTTC. Protein sequence: CAIGLGWDEQYF.

This chain links TRBV28 with TRBJ1-4, with 8 bases lining up with TRBD1. The CDR3 contains 11 residues. V shed 5 bases, J shed 15 bases, and the junction held 5 bases outside the gene matches. CDR1 and CDR2 from the germline V gene are MDHEN and SYDVKM. The CDR3 region is CASSTRDRMFF. The DNA of the CDR3 is TGTGCCAGCAGTACTAGGGACAGGATGTTTTTT. The full variable domain, completed using reference TRBV28 and TRBJ1-4, is DVKVTQSSRYLVKRTGEKVFLECVQDMDHENMFWYRQDPGLGLRLIYFSYDVKMKEKGDIPEGYSVSREKKERFSLILESASTNQTSMYLCASSTRDRMFFGSGTQLSVL.

This clone was recorded once. This chain joins TRBV3-1 (or the pseudogene TRBV3-2) and TRBJ2-2, with 11 bases matching TRBD2. The V gene end was trimmed by 4 bases and the J gene end by 0 bases; junction bases not matched to a gene: 1. The CDR3 has 16 residues. Germline lookup yields CDR1 LGHDT and CDR2 YNNKEL (reference sequence). CDR3 DNA: TGTGCCAGCAGCCGGGGACTAGCGGCGAACACCGGGGAGCTGTTTTTT. Its translation is CASSRGLAANTGELFF.

The genes are TRBV4-1 and TRBJ2-1; D might be TRBD1 (5 bases). Trimming shortened V by 3 bases and J by 7 bases, and 22 bases separated the two germline ends. Germline V gene data show CDR1 as MGHRA and CDR2 as YSYEKL. The CDR3 loop spans 17 amino acids. CDR3 protein: CASSQNLQVRVRNEQFF. As DNA, the CDR3 is TGCGCCAGCAGCCAGAACTTACAGGTTCGAGTAAGAAATGAGCAGTTCTTC.

The chain employs TRBV5-1 and TRBJ2-2; TRBD2 matches 11 bases. The CDR3 is 16 amino acids. Germline CDR1 and CDR2: SGHRS and YFSETQ. V gave up 4 bases and J gave up 4 bases; unmatched junction bases: 6. The CDR3 loop reads CASSLPGLAVTGELFF. The CDR3 region has the DNA TGCGCCAGCAGCCTACCGGGACTAGCGGTCACCGGGGAGCTGTTTTTT.

The DNA for the CDR3 is TGTGCCAGCAGCTTGGCCGCGGGGGGCCAGTACTTC. It encodes CASSLAAGGQYF. This rearrangement joins TRBV5-5 to TRBJ2-5; 8 bases agree with TRBD2. The CDR3 is 12 amino acids. V was pared by 0 bases and J by 10 bases, with 2 bases of the junction left unmatched. From germline, CDR1 is SGHKS and CDR2 YYEKEE (reference sequence).

The V and J genes are TRBV5-1 and TRBJ2-7; 8 bases align to TRBD1. The CDR3 extends over 15 amino acids. With 4 bases clipped from V and 2 bases from J, the junction kept 8 bases outside the gene matches. Germline V gives CDR1 SGHRS, CDR2 YFSETQ. The CDR3 DNA sequence: TGCGCCAGCAGCCCAGGGACAGGAGTTACCTACGAGCAGTACTTC. This codes for CASSPGTGVTYEQYF.

The J gene is TRBJ1-6, the V gene TRBV3-1 (or the pseudogene TRBV3-2); D perhaps matches TRBD1 (6 bases). The CDR3 has 17 amino acids. CDR1 and CDR2 from the germline V gene are LGHDT and YNNKEL (reference sequence). V lost 2 bases, J lost 2 bases, and 13 bases lay in between. The CDR3 spells CASSQRGRGTYNSPLHF. The CDR3 DNA reads as TGTGCCAGCAGCCAAAGAGGGAGGGGGACCTATAATTCACCCCTCCACTTT.